This entry lists 19 T cell receptor beta chains sequenced from one sample in a study of shared clonotypes between healthy human individuals. Sequencing was performed with immunoSEQ multiplex PCR; in TCRdb, only in-frame clones are kept and a portion is missing. The repertoire holds about 700,000 clones, with 74% as singletons. The material sequenced was memory CD4+ T cells sorted from blood. As to subset: CD45RA-negative fraction. These TCRs come from a woman under 40 in good health.

This clone was counted between two and nine times. One base away lies a much larger clone, so this may be a sequencing read error. Other DNA sequences in the same sample also yield this CDR3. The rearrangement links TRBV28 to TRBJ2-7, with a weak D call TRBD2 (6 bases). The CDR3 is made up of 13 amino acids. Germline values: CDR1 MDHEN, CDR2 SYDVKM. V lost 5 bases and J 3 bases, leaving 11 bases between the germline ends. CDR3 residues: CASSPARGYEQYF. The CDR3 DNA reads as TGTGCCAGCAGTCCCGCGCGGGGCTACGAGCAGTACTTC.

This chain uses TRBV28 with TRBJ2-3; TRBD2 aligns across 9 bases. The junction had 9 bases not matched to a gene; V was cut back by 6 bases and J by 2 bases. The CDR3 loop spans 16 amino acids. Germline-derived CDR1 and CDR2 are MDHEN and SYDVKM. For the CDR3, the DNA is TGTGCCAGCAGCCCCCGGAGCGGGAGGTACACAGATACGCAGTATTTT. Its translation: CASSPRSGRYTDTQYF. Full variable domain (rest looked up from reference TRBV28 and TRBJ2-3): DVKVTQSSRYLVKRTGEKVFLECVQDMDHENMFWYRQDPGLGLRLIYFSYDVKMKEKGDIPEGYSVSREKKERFSLILESASTNQTSMYLCASSPRSGRYTDTQYFGPGTRLTVL.

This clone was seen a few times. This rearrangement joins TRBV6-4 to TRBJ2-2; TRBD2 matches at 7 bases. This CDR3 has 13 residues. V dropped 4 bases and J dropped 8; count of bases not matched to a gene: 4. The germline CDR1 and CDR2 sequences are MRHNA and SNTAGT. The CDR3 DNA sequence: TGTGCCAGCAGTGCGCAGCGGGAAGGGGAGCTGTTTTTT. It codes for CASSAQREGELFF.

J is TRBJ2-7 and V is TRBV18; a weak D match, TRBD1 (6 bases). In germline, CDR1 is KGHSH, CDR2 LQKENI. CDR3 length equals 12 residues. Trimming took 2 bases from V and 13 from J, leaving 15 bases between them. The CDR3 sequence is CASSPNHRDRYF. In DNA, the CDR3 is TGTGCCAGCTCACCAAACCACAGGGATCGTTACTTC. Filled out from reference TRBV18 and TRBJ2-7, the complete variable domain reads NAGVMQNPRHLVRRRGQEARLRCSPMKGHSHVYWYRQLPEEGLKFMVYLQKENIIDESGMPKERFSAEFPKEGPSILRIQQVVRGDSAAYFCASSPNHRDRYFGPGTRLTVT.

This chain connects TRBV29-1 to TRBJ2-6; D uncertain. The germline CDR1 and CDR2 sequences are SQVTM and ANQGSEA. V dropped 4 bases and J dropped 0 bases, with 10 bases sitting between them. The CDR3 has 15 amino acids. The CDR3, as DNA: TGCAGCGTTGCGCGTACGAGCTCTGGGGCCAACGTCCTGACTTTC. It specifies CSVARTSSGANVLTF.

This clone was seen only a few times. The rearrangement uses TRBV5-1 and TRBJ2-2; 16 bases align to TRBD2. Germline V CDR1 and CDR2: SGHRS, YFSETQ. The junction had 4 bases not matched to a gene; V was cut back by 4 bases and J by 4 bases. The CDR3 contains 17 residues. CDR3: CASSPGLAGGPTGELFF. The CDR3 nucleotides read TGCGCCAGCAGCCCGGGACTAGCGGGAGGGCCCACCGGGGAGCTGTTTTTT. The entire variable domain, with the rest obtained from reference TRBV5-1 and TRBJ2-2, is as follows: KAGVTQTPRYLIKTRGQQVTLSCSPISGHRSVSWYQQTPGQGLQFLFEYFSETQRNKGNFPGRFSGRQFSNSRSEMNVSTLELGDSALYLCASSPGLAGGPTGELFFGEGSRLTVL.

This clone appeared once. This same CDR3 is encoded by further DNA sequences in the sample. The J gene is TRBJ1-4, the V gene TRBV7-8; D ambiguous. With 0 bases removed from V and 2 bases from J, the gap between germline ends came to 4 bases. Germline-derived CDR1 and CDR2 are SGHVS and FQNEAQ. CDR3 length equals 14 residues. This CDR3 reads CASSLAWTNEKLFF. The CDR3 bases are TGTGCCAGCAGCTTAGCCTGGACTAATGAAAAACTGTTTTTT.

The CDR3 protein is CASSQGLQMGEKLFF. CDR3 bases: TGTGCCAGCAGTCAGGGACTACAAATGGGGGAAAAACTGTTTTTT. This sequence joins TRBV25-1 and TRBJ1-4, with a possible D match to TRBD1 (5 bases). Trimming took 5 bases from V and 8 from J, leaving 18 bases between them. This CDR3 region has 15 residues. Germline V gene data show CDR1 as MGHDK and CDR2 as SYGVNS.

The chain is built from TRBV30 and TRBJ1-4, with a possible D match to TRBD1 (5 bases). Looked up from germline, CDR1 is GTSNPN and CDR2 is SVGIG (reference sequence). The CDR3 runs 13 residues. V dropped 2 bases and J dropped 11 bases, with 15 bases sitting between them. The DNA of the CDR3 is TGTGCCTGGAGTCCCAACCCCAGGGAGAAACTGTTTTTT. Translated, it gives CAWSPNPREKLFF.

The CDR3 is CASSSQGTSGLEQYF. In DNA form, the CDR3 reads TGTGCCAGCAGCTCCCAAGGGACTAGCGGTCTCGAGCAGTACTTC. This chain uses TRBV7-9 with TRBJ2-7, with 11 bases fitting TRBD2. The J segment lost 6 bases and the V segment lost 4 bases, leaving 8 bases of the junction unmatched. The CDR3 has 15 amino acids. Germline lookup yields CDR1 SEHNR and CDR2 FQNEAQ (reference sequence).

The chain employs TRBV5-1 and TRBJ2-1; 7 nucleotides align to TRBD1. Trimming at V came to 4 bases and at J to 3 bases, leaving 4 bases not matched to a gene. The CDR3 totals 14 residues. Germline-derived CDR1 and CDR2 are SGHRS and YFSETQ. The CDR3 region is CASSQGQLYNEQFF. CDR3 nucleotide sequence: TGCGCCAGCAGCCAGGGACAGCTCTACAATGAGCAGTTCTTC.

V gene TRBV6-5 combines with J gene TRBJ1-1; possible D gene TRBD1, 6 bases. CDR3 size: 13 residues. Trimming removed 6 bases from V and 1 base from J, with 9 bases in between. In germline, CDR1 is MNHEY, CDR2 SVGAGI. This chain's CDR3 is CASRRGANTEAFF. The CDR3 DNA reads TGTGCCAGCAGACGGGGGGCGAACACTGAAGCTTTCTTT.

This chain joins TRBV5-4 and TRBJ2-1; unclear D gene. V lost 4 bases and J 5 bases, leaving 16 bases between the germline ends. This CDR3 contains 15 residues. Germline V gives CDR1 SGHNT, CDR2 YYREEE (reference sequence). CDR3: CASSLTSGPHNEQFF. The CDR3 region has the DNA TGTGCCAGCAGCCTCACCTCCGGGCCCCACAATGAGCAGTTCTTC.

J is TRBJ1-4 and V is TRBV6-5; no firm D call. Germline V gene lookup returns CDR1 MNHEY and CDR2 SVGAGI. Trimming removed 5 bases at V and 0 bases at J, with 7 bases between. This CDR3 spans 14 amino acids. The CDR3 DNA reads as TGTGCCAGCAGTACCCGATCAACTAATGAAAAACTGTTTTTT. Protein product: CASSTRSTNEKLFF.

The gene calls are TRBV28 and TRBJ2-7, with 8 bases fitting TRBD1. Germline V gene data show CDR1 as MDHEN and CDR2 as SYDVKM. After removal of 6 bases from V and 5 bases from J, the junction contained 3 bases not matched to a gene. The CDR3 has 12 residues. DNA for the CDR3: TGTGCCAGCAGGGACAGGGTCCACGAGCAGTACTTC. Its translation: CASRDRVHEQYF.

The chain couples TRBV27 to TRBJ2-1; D tentatively reads TRBD1 or TRBD2 (5 bases each). V lost 2 bases, J lost 2 bases, and 13 bases lay in between. There are 16 residues in the CDR3. Germline V lookup: CDR1 MNHEY, CDR2 SMNVEV (reference sequence). The CDR3 sequence: CASSLEIGAAYNEQFF. As DNA, the CDR3 is TGTGCCAGCAGTTTAGAGATCGGGGCAGCCTACAATGAGCAGTTCTTC.

This clone has only a few counts. The V and J genes are TRBV20-1 and TRBJ2-7; D remains unclear. V lost 5 bases to trimming and J lost 3 bases, with 8 bases between them. This CDR3 region has 11 residues. CDR1 DFQATT and CDR2 SNEGSKA come from the germline V gene (reference sequence). For the CDR3, the DNA is TGCAGTGCTCCGCGCAACTACGAGCAGTACTTC. It translates to CSAPRNYEQYF.

The chain carries TRBV7-9 and TRBJ1-2; D may be TRBD1 (5 bases). The V end was cut by 0 bases, the J end by 7 bases, with 15 bases between. CDR3 length: 15 amino acids. CDR1 and CDR2 (germline): SEHNR, FQNEAQ (reference sequence). The CDR3 DNA follows: TGTGCCAGCAGCTTAGCGGGGACCGCTCAAGGTGGCTACACCTTC. Its protein is CASSLAGTAQGGYTF. The whole variable domain, filled in from reference TRBV7-9 and TRBJ1-2, reads DTGVSQNPRHKITKRGQNVTFRCDPISEHNRLYWYRQTLGQGPEFLTYFQNEAQLEKSRLLSDRFSAERPKGSFSTLEIQRTEQGDSAMYLCASSLAGTAQGGYTFGSGTRLTVV.

The chain combines TRBV5-1 with TRBJ2-2; D call uncertain. The CDR3 covers 14 residues. Trimming took 4 bases from V and 1 from J, leaving 8 bases between them. CDR1 is SGHRS and CDR2 is YFSETQ in the germline V gene. This CDR3 is CASSPRENTGELFF. DNA of the CDR3: TGCGCCAGCAGCCCCCGAGAGAACACCGGGGAGCTGTTTTTT.